This T cell receptor (beta chain) was obtained from a study of blood T cell repertoires in COVID-19. Turning to the study itself: Whether acute or convalescent, the COVID-19 samples came from the United States, Italy and Spain. PBMCs, B-cell-depleted T cells, or T cells provided the cDNA or gDNA that made up the material.

Germline CDR1 and CDR2: KGHSH and LQKENI. This CDR3 has 14 residues. J gave up 5 bases and V 3 bases, and 4 bases lay outside the gene matches. As handled by the study authors: Researchers report that nucleated cell counts were estimated from reference gene primer amplification. Profiled with immunoSEQ multiplex PCR; TCRdb holds only in-frame clones, not every one. V, J and clone size reflect that table, while D and trimming were determined from the DNA. The sample has 200,000 to 250,000 clones; about 90% are singletons. Sequenced input: peripheral blood. The TCR comes from a young man with active or convalescent COVID-19. J is TRBJ1-1 and V is TRBV18; 9 bases align to TRBD1. The CDR3 coding sequence is TGTGCCAGCTCACCGGACAGGGGAAAAACTGAAGCTTTCTTT. It is translated as CASSPDRGKTEAFF.